Below, one T cell receptor beta chain is given with its context. The data were obtained in a study of blood T cell repertoires in COVID-19. Participants, about 18 to 90 years old, spanned approximately 26 US areas. In the original analysis: Reference gene primer amplification in the assay estimated nucleated cell counts. Libraries were prepared by immunoSEQ multiplex PCR; TCRdb keeps only in-frame clonotypes and omits some of them. Clone size and V and J calls were adopted from that table, with D and trimming inferred from the DNA. Of under 350,000 clones detected, 86% appear once; the ten largest clones hold approximately 4%. There are 18 residues in the CDR3. Germline CDR1 reads SEHNR; CDR2 reads FQNEAQ (reference sequence). With 0 bases clipped from V and 0 bases from J, the junction kept 4 bases outside the gene matches.

Material for sequencing was PBMCs or T cells enriched from blood (not recorded which). This chain joins TRBV7-9 and TRBJ2-7, with 14 bases fitting TRBD2. The receptor comes from a middle-aged woman with acute COVID-19. CDR3 loop: CASSLAGTSGGRSYEQYF. In nucleotides, the CDR3 is TGTGCCAGCAGCTTAGCCGGGACTAGCGGGGGCCGCTCCTACGAGCAGTACTTC.